The 14 T cell receptor beta chains below were found in one sample sequenced in a study of T-cell reconstitution after alpha-beta-depleted transplantation in children. The library targeted TCRbeta and was prepared with unique molecular identifiers. Using its own MiXCR run on the PCR reads, TCRdb lists one record per CDR3 protein. The repertoire holds around 360,000 distinct CDR3 sequences, over 9% seen once, with more than 2% in the top ten. This sample comprised PBMCs from the stem cell graft donor, obtained from the stem cell graft. Every receptor here comes from a human donor who donated a stem cell graft to a child with acute lymphoblastic leukemia.

For this clonotype: A far larger clone is only one base removed, so a read error is likely. The V call is TRBV28, the J call TRBJ2-7; 8 bases map to TRBD1. The length of the CDR3 is 13 residues. V lost 4 bases, J lost 3 bases, and 2 bases stayed unmatched. CDR1 and CDR2 (germline): MDHEN, SYDVKM. CDR3 region: CASSCGQGYEQYF. As DNA, the CDR3 is TGTGCCAGCAGTTGCGGACAGGGCTACGAGCAGTACTTC. The whole variable domain, filled in from reference TRBV28 and TRBJ2-7, reads DVKVTQSSRYLVKRTGEKVFLECVQDMDHENMFWYRQDPGLGLRLIYFSYDVKMKEKGDIPEGYSVSREKKERFSLILESASTNQTSMYLCASSCGQGYEQYFGPGTRLTVT.

This clonotype turned up a few times. The chain uses TRBV5-6 and TRBJ1-2; D perhaps matches TRBD1 (5 bases). CDR1 and CDR2 (germline): SGHDT, YYEEEE. V lost 1 base, J lost 6 bases, and 13 bases lay in between. This CDR3 is built from 14 residues. The DNA of the CDR3 is TGTGCCAGCAGCTTGATTTCGGGACGAAATGGCTACACCTTC. Translating gives CASSLISGRNGYTF. Looking up the rest from reference TRBV5-6 and TRBJ1-2 gives the full variable domain: DAGVTQSPTHLIKTRGQQVTLRCSPKSGHDTVSWYQQALGQGPQFIFQYYEEEERQRGNFPDRFSGHQFPNYSSELNVNALLLGDSALYLCASSLISGRNGYTFGSGTRLTVV.

The sample holds a few counts of this clonotype. This rearrangement joins TRBV20-1 to TRBJ1-2, with 7 bases matching TRBD1. Germline-derived CDR1 and CDR2 are DFQATT and SNEGSKA (reference sequence). V trimming: 0 bases; J trimming: 6 bases; junction bases outside the gene matches: 7. The CDR3 is 14 residues long. The CDR3 sequence: CSARDQDRAHGYTF. The CDR3 nucleotides read TGCAGTGCTAGAGATCAAGACAGGGCCCATGGCTACACCTTC.

The chain links TRBV3-1 to TRBJ2-4; 10 bases are a match to TRBD2. The CDR3 consists of 20 residues. With 0 bases clipped from V and 0 bases from J, the junction kept 11 bases outside the gene matches. CDR1 is LGHDT and CDR2 is YNNKEL in the germline V gene (reference sequence). The CDR3: CASSQEWVSGGRLAKNIQYF. The DNA for the CDR3 is TGTGCCAGCAGCCAAGAATGGGTTAGCGGGGGGCGCTTAGCCAAAAACATTCAGTACTTC.

This clonotype turned up a few times. The chain joins TRBV28 to TRBJ2-7; 8 bases are shared with TRBD1. CDR3 size: 15 residues. Germline values: CDR1 MDHEN, CDR2 SYDVKM. V gave up 9 bases and J gave up 3 bases; unmatched junction bases: 13. The CDR3 reads CASIFVGTGSYEQYF. The CDR3 nucleotides read TGTGCCAGTATTTTCGTGGGGACAGGTAGCTACGAGCAGTACTTC.

This clonotype was picked up many times. V and J are TRBV4-1 and TRBJ1-1; D is perhaps TRBD1 (6 bases). Germline CDR1 and CDR2: MGHRA and YSYEKL. The CDR3 loop spans 17 amino acids. V lost 5 bases to trimming and J lost 3 bases, with 22 bases between them. The DNA for the CDR3 is TGCGCCAGCAGCTCGACTCCGTTGGTCCACAGGGACACTGAAGCTTTCTTT. Amino acids: CASSSTPLVHRDTEAFF.

This clonotype was detected only a few times. The chain carries TRBV6-2 or TRBV6-3 and TRBJ1-1; D unresolved. CDR1 is MNHEY, CDR2 SVGEGT, per germline. Trimming took 2 bases from V and 3 from J, leaving 10 bases between them. This CDR3 has 14 amino acids. The CDR3 DNA reads as TGTGCCAGCAGTTACGGGCGCTTATACACTGAAGCTTTCTTT. Amino acid sequence: CASSYGRLYTEAFF.

This clonotype was counted many times. This chain connects TRBV7-2 to TRBJ2-6; D ambiguous. The CDR3 has 15 residues. V lost 4 bases and J lost 0, with 7 bases in between. CDR1 and CDR2 from the germline V gene are SGHTA and FQGNSA. CDR3 amino acids: CASSYDHSGANVLTF. Written as DNA, the CDR3 is TGTGCCAGCAGCTATGACCACTCTGGGGCCAACGTCCTGACTTTC. Variable domain in full (rest from reference TRBV7-2 and TRBJ2-6): GAGVSQSPSNKVTEKGKDVELRCDPISGHTALYWYRQSLGQGLEFLIYFQGNSAPDKSGLPSDRFSAERTGGSVSTLTIQRTQQEDSAVYLCASSYDHSGANVLTFGAGSRLTVL.

The rearrangement joins TRBV7-2 to TRBJ1-4; D is ambiguous. Between the trimmed V and J ends, which lost 2 bases and 10 bases, there was a span of 14 bases. The CDR3 length is 14 residues. Germline-derived CDR1 and CDR2 are SGHTA and FQGNSA. CDR3 nucleotides: TGTGCCAGCAGCTTAACCGCTTTGGCGCTAAAACTGTTTTTT. Protein: CASSLTALALKLFF.

This clonotype was counted only a few times. This chain connects TRBV14 to TRBJ2-5, with 11 bases matching TRBD1. This CDR3 has 13 amino acids. CDR1 and CDR2 from the germline V gene are SGHDN and FVKESK. Trimming at V came to 11 bases and at J to 2 bases, leaving 4 bases not matched to a gene. This CDR3 is CACRDRGQETQYF. As DNA, the CDR3 is TGTGCCTGCCGGGACAGGGGGCAAGAGACCCAGTACTTC.

There are many counts of this clonotype. The gene calls are TRBV29-1 and TRBJ2-7; D is perhaps TRBD1 (5 bases). The V gene lost 4 bases and the J gene lost 3 bases, with 7 bases spanning the gap. CDR1 is SQVTM and CDR2 is ANQGSEA in the germline V gene. The CDR3 sequence is 11 residues long. Here the CDR3 reads CSVGGGYEQYF. CDR3 bases: TGCAGCGTTGGGGGCGGCTACGAGCAGTACTTC.

This clonotype appeared a few times. This sequence joins TRBV20-1 and TRBJ2-1, with 8 bases aligning to TRBD2. V lost 3 bases and J lost 7; bases outside the gene matches: 8. The CDR3 totals 14 residues. Germline CDR1 is DFQATT and CDR2 is SNEGSKA (reference sequence). DNA of the CDR3: TGCAGTGCTAGTGGGACTAGTGGCGAAAATGAGCAGTTCTTC. Protein: CSASGTSGENEQFF.

This chain joins TRBV4-3 and TRBJ2-3; a possible D gene is TRBD1 (5 bases). The CDR3 length is 18 residues. Per the germline V gene, CDR1 is LGHNA and CDR2 is YSLEER. V dropped 0 bases and J dropped 6 bases, with 22 bases sitting between them. CDR3: CASSQEGLRLGVLDTQYF. The CDR3 DNA is TGCGCCAGCAGCCAAGAGGGGCTGAGGCTTGGGGTTCTGGATACGCAGTATTTT.

This clonotype was observed a handful of times. The chain couples TRBV6-5 to TRBJ2-7; TRBD1 aligns across 7 bases. The CDR3 runs 13 residues. After removal of 3 bases from V and 4 bases from J, the junction contained 3 bases not matched to a gene. In germline, CDR1 is MNHEY, CDR2 SVGAGI. This CDR3 is CASSYRGLYEQYF. Written as DNA, the CDR3 is TGTGCCAGCAGTTATAGGGGGCTGTACGAGCAGTACTTC.